What follows is one T cell receptor beta chain and its context. Its antigen is not known. This specimen belongs to a study of blood T cells in healthy people across ages. The second PCR ran about 6 to 12 cycles with a sample-barcoded 5' primer and J-beta primers. Each of the cDNA molecules was tagged by a template-switch adaptor with 12 random nucleotides. Each CDR3 protein gets one entry after TCRdb re-called the 5' RACE reads with MiXCR. The sample has around 1.7 million distinct CDR3 sequences; 28% are singletons. Each individual donor underwent a draw of 8 to 10 milliliters of peripheral blood. The CDR3 is 12 residues long. Germline values: CDR1 SQVTM, CDR2 ANQGSEA. The junction had 5 bases not matched to a gene; V was cut back by 8 bases and J by 7 bases. Study observations and caveats: Age advanced and TCR beta diversity per million T cells fell, roughly linearly. The long-lived group displayed more naive CD4+ cells, plus higher diversity, than the aged donors did.

The sample comprised blood. The chain links TRBV29-1 to TRBJ1-6, with 7 bases aligning to TRBD1. This clonotype was sampled from a woman in her twenties or thirties in good health. In DNA form, the CDR3 reads TGCAGCCCCAACAGGGGCAATTCACCCCTCCACTTT. The encoded protein is CSPNRGNSPLHF.